This T cell receptor beta chain was sequenced during a study of blood T cell repertoires in COVID-19. Study context: The origin of the acute and convalescent COVID-19 samples was the United States, Italy and Spain.

The CDR3 covers 15 residues. Germline V lookup: CDR1 ENHRY, CDR2 SYGVKD. V lost 0 bases and J 1 base, leaving 9 bases between the germline ends. Seattle participants joined during active infection and were tracked over time. Original methodology: Reference gene primer amplification in the assay estimated nucleated cell counts. Measured with immunoSEQ multiplex PCR; TCRdb has only the in-frame clones, and not every one. V and J calls and clone size are given by that table; D and trimming were obtained from the DNA. The sample has 380,000 or so clones; around nine tenths are singletons. The clonotype comes from a woman aged 55 to 70 with COVID-19, enrolled during active disease. The rearrangement links TRBV10-3 to TRBJ1-1, with unresolved D. Sample: peripheral blood. This CDR3 reads CAISESGRENTEAFF. For the CDR3, the DNA is TGTGCCATCAGTGAGTCGGGCAGAGAGAACACTGAAGCTTTCTTT.